This is a list of T cell receptor beta chains from one sample in a study of blood T cell repertoires in COVID-19. The assay was immunoSEQ multiplex PCR, and TCRdb's table has in-frame clones only and misses some. The sample shows some 300,000 clones, 75% to 90% of them seen only once. What was sequenced was peripheral blood. The receptors originated from a woman aged 50 to 60 with COVID-19, enrolled during active disease. Each CDR3 is given with its conserved first and last residue. Each record gives: V gene, J gene, D gene, CDR3 length, clone size, CDR3 DNA, CDR3 protein. D genes are given only for firm matches. Clone size, where shown, is once, few, many, or a class for clones that have expanded.

TRBV24-1,TRBJ2-1,TRBD2,17,.,TGTGCCACCAGTGACCGGTATGTGGCAGGGACTAACAATGAGCAGTTCTTC,CATSDRYVAGTNNEQFF
TRBV19,TRBJ1-1,TRBD1,14,.,TGTGCCAGTAGTACCGGGACAGGGAACGTAGGAGCTTTCTTT,CASSTGTGNVGAFF
TRBV6-7,TRBJ1-2,.,16,.,TGTGCCAGCAGTTACCCGACCGACAGATTGAACTATGGCTACACCTTC,CASSYPTDRLNYGYTF
TRBV12-3/TRBV12-4,TRBJ1-2,.,11,.,TGTGCCAGCACGGGGGGGAGTGGCTACACCTTC,CASTGGSGYTF
TRBV3-1/TRBV3-2,TRBJ2-1,.,15,.,TGTGCCAGCAGCCAAGAGGGTACAGGGTACAATGAGCAGTTCTTC,CASSQEGTGYNEQFF
TRBV29-1,TRBJ2-7,.,13,.,TGCAGCGTGAAAGGCGGCATGACCTACGAGCAGTACTTC,CSVKGGMTYEQYF
TRBV5-6,TRBJ1-1,TRBD1,15,.,TGTGCCAGCAGCTTGGTACAGGGGGTGAACACTGAAGCTTTCTTT,CASSLVQGVNTEAFF
TRBV7-2,TRBJ2-4,.,11,.,TGTGCCAGCAGCTTCCGGGACATTCAGTACTTC,CASSFRDIQYF
TRBV19,TRBJ1-5,TRBD1,14,.,TGTGCCAGTAGTAGCCGGGACAGAAATCAGCCCCAGCATTTT,CASSSRDRNQPQHF
TRBV6-4,TRBJ2-1,TRBD2,16,.,TGTGCCAGCAGCATAACTAGCGGGAGGGCCGGGAATGAGCAGTTCTTC,CASSITSGRAGNEQFF
TRBV5-1,TRBJ2-3,TRBD2,15,.,TGCGCCAGCAGCGTGTCTAGCGGTTTCACAGATACGCAGTATTTT,CASSVSSGFTDTQYF
TRBV18,TRBJ2-3,.,17,.,TGTGCCAGCTCACCACCGAACCCCTCAATCCAATCGGGTACGCAGTATTTT,CASSPPNPSIQSGTQYF
TRBV6-1,TRBJ2-7,TRBD2,18,.,TGTGCCAGCAGTGAAAGCCCGGGACTAGCGGGAGCCGCCTACGAGCAGTACTTC,CASSESPGLAGAAYEQYF
TRBV5-1,TRBJ2-1,TRBD1,14,.,TGCGCCAGCAGCTACGGACAGGGGGCTAATGAGCAGTTCTTC,CASSYGQGANEQFF
TRBV2,TRBJ2-1,TRBD1,14,once,TGTGCCAGCAGTAGAGACAGGGGGGGTAATGAGCAGTTCTTC,CASSRDRGGNEQFF
TRBV10-3,TRBJ2-7,TRBD2,13,.,TGTGCCATTTCTACTAGCGGGGACTACGAGCAGTACTTC,CAISTSGDYEQYF
TRBV11-2,TRBJ1-1,.,13,.,TGTGCCAGCAGCTTATCCGGGAACACTGAAGCTTTCTTT,CASSLSGNTEAFF
TRBV11-2,TRBJ1-3,.,13,.,TGTGCCAGCAGCTTTGAACCGGGATTCACCATATATTTT,CASSFEPGFTIYF
TRBV4-1,TRBJ2-7,TRBD1,18,.,TGCGCCAGCAGCCAAGATAAACCGGACAGGGCCCTCTCCTACGAGCAGTACTTC,CASSQDKPDRALSYEQYF
TRBV5-1,TRBJ2-1,.,16,.,TGCGCCAGCAGACCTGGCAGCGCCGGCTCCTACAATGAGCAGTTCTTC,CASRPGSAGSYNEQFF
TRBV5-1,TRBJ2-1,TRBD2,16,.,TGCGCCAGCAGCTTGGGGACTAGCGGGTTCAACAATGAGCAGTTCTTC,CASSLGTSGFNNEQFF
TRBV7-9,TRBJ2-1,.,13,.,TGTGCCTGCGGGGGCTCCGCGGACAATGAGCAGTTCTTC,CACGGSADNEQFF
TRBV5-6,TRBJ2-1,TRBD2,16,.,TGTGCCAGCAGAGCTTATAGCGGGAGGGCCTACAATGAGCAGTTCTTC,CASRAYSGRAYNEQFF
TRBV6-6,TRBJ1-4,.,15,.,TGTGCCAGCAGTTACTCCGCGGGGCAAGCTGAAAAACTGTTTTTT,CASSYSAGQAEKLFF
TRBV11-2,TRBJ2-1,TRBD2,15,.,TGTGCCAGCAGCCCCGGGGGACTAGCTTGGGATGAGCAGTTCTTC,CASSPGGLAWDEQFF
TRBV18,TRBJ1-1,.,12,.,TGTGCCAGCTCCATCCCGAACACTGAAGCTTTCTTT,CASSIPNTEAFF
TRBV18,TRBJ2-7,TRBD2,14,.,TGTGCCAGCTCAAGCGGACTAGCGGGAAGCGAGCAGTACTTC,CASSSGLAGSEQYF
TRBV5-4,TRBJ2-7,TRBD2,15,.,TGTGCCAGCAGCCGAACCCTAGCGGACTCCTACGAGCAGTACTTC,CASSRTLADSYEQYF
TRBV10-2,TRBJ1-3,TRBD1,17,.,TGCGCCAGCAGATACAACAGGGGGGGTTTCTCTGGAAACACCATATATTTT,CASRYNRGGFSGNTIYF
TRBV5-1,TRBJ2-7,TRBD2,16,.,TGCGCCAGCAGCTTGGTAGCGGGAGTGTTGGAGGACGAGCAGTACTTC,CASSLVAGVLEDEQYF
TRBV18,TRBJ2-6,TRBD1,18,.,TGTGCCAGCTCACCACCGGGGACAGGCCACTCTGGGGCCAACGTCCTGACTTTC,CASSPPGTGHSGANVLTF
TRBV4-1,TRBJ2-1,TRBD1,16,.,TGCGCCAGCAGCCAAGTGGGACAGGGACGGCTAAATGAGCAGTTCTTC,CASSQVGQGRLNEQFF
TRBV5-1,TRBJ2-2,TRBD2,17,.,TGCGCCAGCAGCCCGGGACTAGCGGGTACGCAAACCGGGGAGCTGTTTTTT,CASSPGLAGTQTGELFF
TRBV6-5,TRBJ1-2,TRBD1,13,once,TGTGCCAGCTCAACAGGGGGCGGCTATGGCTACACCTTC,CASSTGGGYGYTF
TRBV11-2,TRBJ2-7,TRBD1,15,.,TGTGCCAGCAGAGGTGACAGGGTCTATTTCCACGAGCAGTACTTC,CASRGDRVYFHEQYF
TRBV3-1/TRBV3-2,TRBJ1-1,TRBD1,15,.,TGTGCCAGCAGCCGCACCGGGACAGGGTACACTGAAGCTTTCTTT,CASSRTGTGYTEAFF
TRBV5-1,TRBJ1-2,TRBD1,15,.,TGCGCCAGCAGCTCCAGGGGGCATACAGACTATGGCTACACCTTC,CASSSRGHTDYGYTF
TRBV11-2,TRBJ2-5,TRBD1,18,.,TGTGCCAGCAGCTTAGGGGCGGTCGTCAGGGGGCCCCAAGAGACCCAGTACTTC,CASSLGAVVRGPQETQYF
TRBV3-1/TRBV3-2,TRBJ2-3,.,15,.,TGTGCCAGCAGTGTAATAAACAGGGAAGGGGATACGCAGTATTTT,CASSVINREGDTQYF
TRBV3-1/TRBV3-2,TRBJ2-1,TRBD2,14,.,TGTGCCAGCAGCCCGACTAGCGGGTACAATGAGCAGTTCTTC,CASSPTSGYNEQFF
TRBV12-3/TRBV12-4,TRBJ1-2,.,13,.,TGTGCCAGCAGTTCGATAGTTAACTATGGCTACACCTTC,CASSSIVNYGYTF
TRBV29-1,TRBJ1-4,.,13,.,TGCAGCGTTGCGCAGGGAGGGGATGAAAAACTGTTTTTT,CSVAQGGDEKLFF
TRBV3-1/TRBV3-2,TRBJ2-1,TRBD2,16,.,TGTGCCAGCAGCCAAGGAACTAGCGGAGGCTACAATGAGCAGTTCTTC,CASSQGTSGGYNEQFF
TRBV7-2,TRBJ2-1,TRBD2,17,.,TGTGCCAGCAGCTTAGCGGTTGGTAGCGGGCCCTACAATGAGCAGTTCTTC,CASSLAVGSGPYNEQFF
TRBV11-2,TRBJ1-2,.,12,.,TGTGCCAGCAGCGAGGGTGGCTATGGCTACACCTTC,CASSEGGYGYTF